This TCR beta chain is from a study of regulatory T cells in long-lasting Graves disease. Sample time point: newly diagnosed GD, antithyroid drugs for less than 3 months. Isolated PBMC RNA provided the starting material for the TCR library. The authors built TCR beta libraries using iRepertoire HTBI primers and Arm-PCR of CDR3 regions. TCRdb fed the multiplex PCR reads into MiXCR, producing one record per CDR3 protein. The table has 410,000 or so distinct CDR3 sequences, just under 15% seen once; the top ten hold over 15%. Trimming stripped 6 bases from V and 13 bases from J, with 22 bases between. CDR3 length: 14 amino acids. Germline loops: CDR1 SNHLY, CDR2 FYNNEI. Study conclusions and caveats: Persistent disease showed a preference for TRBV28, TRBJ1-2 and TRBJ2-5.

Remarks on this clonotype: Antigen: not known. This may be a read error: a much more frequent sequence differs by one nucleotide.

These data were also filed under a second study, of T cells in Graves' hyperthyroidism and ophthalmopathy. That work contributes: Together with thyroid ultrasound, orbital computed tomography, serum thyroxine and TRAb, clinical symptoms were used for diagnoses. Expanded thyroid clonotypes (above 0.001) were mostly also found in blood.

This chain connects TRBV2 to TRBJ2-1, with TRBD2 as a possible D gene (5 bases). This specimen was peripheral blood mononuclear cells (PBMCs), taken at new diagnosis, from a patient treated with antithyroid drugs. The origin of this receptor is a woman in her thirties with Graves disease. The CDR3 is CASSGIKDQETQFF. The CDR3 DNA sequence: TGTGCCAGCAGCGGGATCAAAGACCAAGAGACCCAGTTCTTC.